Sequencing of this TCR beta chain was carried out in a study of technical replicates of blood from a handful of donors. Repertoires were generated with immunoSEQ multiplex PCR, while TCRdb's copy carries only in-frame clones and drops some. The sample gives roughly 52,000 clones, about 96% of which show up once; 2.5% to 4% is in the top ten. J lost 4 bases, V lost 3 bases, and 6 bases had no gene match. The V gene's germline CDR1 is KGHSY and CDR2 FQNENV. CDR3 length: 15 amino acids. This clonotype was sampled from a human donor in good health. Some clones in this sample may be carry-over from other donors' samples. The source material was PBMCs. The chain recombines TRBV16 with TRBJ2-1, with TRBD2 matching 7 bases. CDR3 loop: CASSHKRGDYNEQFF. The CDR3 bases are TGTGCCAGCAGCCATAAGCGGGGAGATTACAATGAGCAGTTCTTC.